Included here is one TCR beta chain sequence, with context. Its antigen is currently not known. Nothing much larger sits one base from this clone, and base qualities are not available. The method was the immunoSEQ multiplex PCR assay. To provide template for TCR sequencing, every sample had RNA extracted and reverse transcribed into cDNA. First-strand cDNA was synthesized using SuperScript III with a 2:1 mix of oligo-dT and random hexamers. Amplification bias was assessed with a synthetic immune receptor repertoire, and residual bias was removed computationally. On the authors' methods: After raw reads were preprocessed to remove errors, the CDR3 was defined following IMGT conventions as running from the conserved cysteine to phenylalanine. Clonality was computed by normalizing Shannon entropy by log2 of the number of productive unique TCRs and subtracting the result from 1. Whether each scalp clone was CD4 or CD8 was inferred by checking scalp TCRbeta sequences against the CD4 and CD8 repertoires from sorted blood. TCRdb took this table from immuneACCESS and kept in-frame rearrangements with V and J called. Such tables lack part of the clones; where checked against another copy, unresolved V genes explain under half of the gap, and the rest is unexplained. That table furnishes V, J and clone size, whereas the DNA furnished D and trimming. The sample table holds around 300,000 clones, of which around three fifths were seen once. The ten largest clones add up to 0.75% to 0.95% of the sample.

This sample's treatment or condition label indicates: oral pan-JAK inhibitor, 5-10 mg twice daily. Lesional scalp punch biopsies and peripheral blood were collected from alopecia areata patients. PBMCs were isolated by density centrifugation and stained for CD3, CD4 and CD8, after which CD4+ and CD8+ T cells were sorted on a FACSAria. This entry comes from a study of CD8+ T cells in alopecia areata (dated by TCRdb to 2016 to 2019). Some background on the complete study: Treated patients were enrolled in an open-label pilot trial of oral tofacitinib at 5 to 10 mg twice daily for moderate-to-severe alopecia areata. Patients stayed on tofacitinib for 6 to 18 months and then had 6 months of follow-up off drug so that delayed response and recurrence could be assessed. The SALT score, which quantifies the percentage of affected scalp surface area, was used to measure disease severity in treated patients. In both human patients and the C3H/HeJ mouse model, the study applied high-throughput TCRbeta sequencing to look at T cell clonal expansion in alopecia areata. Scalp tissue and sorted CD4+ and CD8+ peripheral blood T cells from patchy and totalis/universalis alopecia areata patients and from healthy controls were covered by human TCRbeta sequencing. Tofacitinib-treated patients had biopsies at baseline and at 4 and 24 weeks of treatment, with a later scalp biopsy in several patients. Scalp clonality was compared across normal scalp (n=4), patchy alopecia areata scalp (n=8), and alopecia totalis/universalis scalp (n=8). The RNA source kit depended on sample type: the PAXgene miRNA kit for fixed scalp, the miRNeasy kit for PBMCs, and the RNeasy kit for mouse skin. TCRbeta CDR3 regions were amplified by immunoSEQ multiplex PCR with 35 Vbeta forward and 13 Jbeta reverse primers.

Study-wide conclusions, independent of this receptor: Compared with mice, TCR sequences shared between patients were less clear, possibly partly because of HLA diversity across the patient population. Lesional scalp, especially in alopecia totalis/universalis, showed higher clonality and more expanded CD8+ clones than normal scalp, suggesting antigenic drive. Tofacitinib significantly decreased scalp clonality and the number of expanded CD8+ clones among the top 100 scalp clones. Many expanded lesional clones persisted in scalp and blood during tofacitinib treatment, which may partly explain relapse after stopping treatment. Scalp TCR repertoire analysis is complicated because resident alphabeta T cells in normal human skin are also sequenced, whereas mouse skin is dominated by gammadelta T cells. The treated cohort was small, with a single nonresponder, so links between baseline CD8+ expansion and response need larger studies.

Germline trimming: 0 bases from V, 4 bases from J; junction bases outside gene matches: 7. The cysteine opens and the phenylalanine closes a CDR3 of 16 amino acids. Of the read, only the CDR3 DNA is kept; its 48 bases are in frame from base 1. Taken from the germline V gene, the CDR1 and CDR2 loops are SGHRS and YFSETQ. The starting material was CD4+ T cells sorted from blood, obtained at approximately week 51, from a patient treated with tofacitinib. The TCR originated in a human donor with alopecia areata. The chain is encoded by TRBV5-1 joined to TRBJ2-3; 8 nucleotides in the junction match TRBD2. At the DNA level, the sequence is TGCGCCAGCAGCTTGGCCGGCGGGGGGCCTCCAGATACGCAGTATTTT. This is translated as CASSLAGGGPPDTQYF.